This T cell receptor beta chain emerged from a study of T-cell memory formation after mild COVID-19. Study summary: Largely donor-specific sequence clusters came from a couple of donors. General study points: Day 15 to 85 contracting clones showed balanced CD4/CD8; later expanders leaned CD4+.

Germline V CDR1 and CDR2: MDHEN, SYDVKM. The CDR3 runs to 11 residues. Trimming cost V 3 bases and J 10 bases, with 7 bases left between them. TCRdb re-derived calls from the 5' RACE reads in MiXCR, one entry per CDR3 protein. The sample comprises more than 150,000 distinct CDR3 sequences, approximately 18% of which are singletons, and 3.9% rests with the top ten. As for this clonotype: The antigen is not known.

The rearrangement uses TRBV28 and TRBJ2-1; no firm D call. Sample: PBMCs or a T cell subset sorted from them (not recorded which). The sequence derives from a man younger than 35 who had mild COVID-19 (a few samples of this study predate the infection). Cell type and time point are not known. CDR3 coding DNA: TGTGCCAGCAGTTTTGGTCTCGAGCAGTTCTTC. This gives the protein CASSFGLEQFF.